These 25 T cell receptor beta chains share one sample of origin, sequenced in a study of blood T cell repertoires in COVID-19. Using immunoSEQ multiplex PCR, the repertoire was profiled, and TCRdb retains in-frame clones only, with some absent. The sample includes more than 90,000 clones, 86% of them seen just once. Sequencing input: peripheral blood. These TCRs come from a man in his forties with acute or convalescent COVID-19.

The CDR3 bases are TGTGCCAGCAGCACCTTGGGACAGGGTAACAATGAGCAGTTCTTC. This codes for CASSTLGQGNNEQFF. The V and J genes are TRBV9 and TRBJ2-1, with 9 bases that match TRBD1. Looked up from germline, CDR1 is SGDLS and CDR2 is YYNGEE. The CDR3 is made up of 15 amino acids. After removal of 4 bases from V and 5 bases from J, the junction contained 7 bases not matched to a gene.

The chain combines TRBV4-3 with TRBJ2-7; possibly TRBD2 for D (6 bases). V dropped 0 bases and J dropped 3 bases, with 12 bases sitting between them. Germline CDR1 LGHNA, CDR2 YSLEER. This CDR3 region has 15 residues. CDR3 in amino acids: CASSQEIAVGYEQYF. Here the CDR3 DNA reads TGCGCCAGCAGCCAAGAAATAGCGGTTGGCTACGAGCAGTACTTC.

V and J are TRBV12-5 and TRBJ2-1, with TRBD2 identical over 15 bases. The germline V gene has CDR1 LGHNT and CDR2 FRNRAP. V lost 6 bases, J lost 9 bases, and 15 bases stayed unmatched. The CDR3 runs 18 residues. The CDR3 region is CASGYWTGTSGRLVEQFF. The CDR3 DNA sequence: TGTGCTAGTGGGTACTGGACCGGGACTAGCGGGAGGTTAGTTGAGCAGTTCTTC.

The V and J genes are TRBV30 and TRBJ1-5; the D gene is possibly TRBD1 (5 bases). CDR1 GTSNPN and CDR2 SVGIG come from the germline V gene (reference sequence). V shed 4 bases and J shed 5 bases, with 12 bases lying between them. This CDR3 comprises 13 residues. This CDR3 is CAWNGGRDQPQHF. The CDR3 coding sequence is TGTGCCTGGAACGGGGGTAGGGATCAGCCCCAGCATTTT. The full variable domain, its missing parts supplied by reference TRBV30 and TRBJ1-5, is SQTIHQWPATLVQPVGSPLSLECTVEGTSNPNLYWYRQAAGRGLQLLFYSVGIGQISSEVPQNLSASRPQDRQFILSSKKLLLSDSGFYLCAWNGGRDQPQHFGDGTRLSIL.

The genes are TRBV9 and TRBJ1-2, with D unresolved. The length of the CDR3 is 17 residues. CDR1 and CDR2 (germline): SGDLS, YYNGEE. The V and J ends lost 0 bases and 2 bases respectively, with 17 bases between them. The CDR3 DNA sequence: TGTGCCAGCAGCGTAGCTGGTGGGAGCCTGAAAAACTATGGCTACACCTTC. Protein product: CASSVAGGSLKNYGYTF.

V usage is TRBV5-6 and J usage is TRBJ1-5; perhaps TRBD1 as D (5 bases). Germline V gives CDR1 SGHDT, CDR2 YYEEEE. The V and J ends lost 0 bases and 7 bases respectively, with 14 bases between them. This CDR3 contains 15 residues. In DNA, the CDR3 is TGTGCCAGCAGCTTGGCCGGGGGAAGGGAACAGCCCCAGCATTTT. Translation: CASSLAGGREQPQHF. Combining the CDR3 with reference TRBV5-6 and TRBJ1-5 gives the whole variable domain DAGVTQSPTHLIKTRGQQVTLRCSPKSGHDTVSWYQQALGQGPQFIFQYYEEEERQRGNFPDRFSGHQFPNYSSELNVNALLLGDSALYLCASSLAGGREQPQHFGDGTRLSIL.

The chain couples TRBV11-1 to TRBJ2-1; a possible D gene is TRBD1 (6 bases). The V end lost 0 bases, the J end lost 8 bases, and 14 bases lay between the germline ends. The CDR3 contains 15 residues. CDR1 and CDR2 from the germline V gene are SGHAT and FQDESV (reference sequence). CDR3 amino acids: CASSLAHSTGHEQFF. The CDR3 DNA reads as TGTGCCAGCAGCTTAGCCCACTCTACAGGGCATGAGCAGTTCTTC.

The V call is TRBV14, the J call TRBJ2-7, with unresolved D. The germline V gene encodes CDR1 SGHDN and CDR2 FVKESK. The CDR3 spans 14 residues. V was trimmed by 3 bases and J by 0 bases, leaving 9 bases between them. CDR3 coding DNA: TGTGCCAGCAGCCACCACGGCGGCTCCTACGAGCAGTACTTC. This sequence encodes CASSHHGGSYEQYF. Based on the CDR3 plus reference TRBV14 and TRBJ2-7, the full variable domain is EAGVTQFPSHSVIEKGQTVTLRCDPISGHDNLYWYRRVMGKEIKFLLHFVKESKQDESGMPNNRFLAERTGGTYSTLKVQPAELEDSGVYFCASSHHGGSYEQYFGPGTRLTVT.

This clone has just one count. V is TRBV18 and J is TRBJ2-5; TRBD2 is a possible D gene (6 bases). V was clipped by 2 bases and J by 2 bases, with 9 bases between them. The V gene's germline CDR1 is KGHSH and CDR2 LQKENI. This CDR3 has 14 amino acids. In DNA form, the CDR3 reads TGTGCCAGCTCACCAGACAGCGGGCAAGAGACCCAGTACTTC. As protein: CASSPDSGQETQYF. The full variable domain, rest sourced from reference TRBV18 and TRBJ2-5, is NAGVMQNPRHLVRRRGQEARLRCSPMKGHSHVYWYRQLPEEGLKFMVYLQKENIIDESGMPKERFSAEFPKEGPSILRIQQVVRGDSAAYFCASSPDSGQETQYFGPGTRLLVL.

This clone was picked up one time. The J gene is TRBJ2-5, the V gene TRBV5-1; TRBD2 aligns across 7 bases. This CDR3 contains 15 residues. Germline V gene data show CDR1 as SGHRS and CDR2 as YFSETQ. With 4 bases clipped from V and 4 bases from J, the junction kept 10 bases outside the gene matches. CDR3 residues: CASSHLGGRRETQYF. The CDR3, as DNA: TGCGCCAGCAGCCACCTCGGGGGGAGGCGAGAGACCCAGTACTTC. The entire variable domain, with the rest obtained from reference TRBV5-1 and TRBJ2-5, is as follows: KAGVTQTPRYLIKTRGQQVTLSCSPISGHRSVSWYQQTPGQGLQFLFEYFSETQRNKGNFPGRFSGRQFSNSRSEMNVSTLELGDSALYLCASSHLGGRRETQYFGPGTRLLVL.

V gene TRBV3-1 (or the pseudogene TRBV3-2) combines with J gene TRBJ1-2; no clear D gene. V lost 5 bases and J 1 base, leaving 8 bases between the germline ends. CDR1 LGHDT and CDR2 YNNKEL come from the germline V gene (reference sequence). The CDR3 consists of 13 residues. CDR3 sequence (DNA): TGTGCCAGCAGCTTCGGGATTAACTATGGCTACACCTTC. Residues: CASSFGINYGYTF.

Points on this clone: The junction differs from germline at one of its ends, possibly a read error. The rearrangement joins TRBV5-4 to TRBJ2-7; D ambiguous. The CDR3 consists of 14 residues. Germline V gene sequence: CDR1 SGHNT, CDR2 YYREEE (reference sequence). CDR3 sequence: CASSRDLIHYKQYF. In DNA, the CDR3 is TGTGCCAGCAGCCGAGACCTCATCCACTACAAGCAGTACTTC.

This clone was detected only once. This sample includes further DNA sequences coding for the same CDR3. In DNA form, the CDR3 reads TGCGCCAGCAGCTTAGACAGGGGAACTGAAGCTTTCTTT. Translation gives CASSLDRGTEAFF. The chain employs TRBV5-1 and TRBJ1-1; 8 bases are a match to TRBD1. Germline loops: CDR1 SGHRS, CDR2 YFSETQ. This CDR3 is 13 amino acids long. V shed 2 bases, J shed 5 bases, and the junction held 2 bases outside the gene matches.

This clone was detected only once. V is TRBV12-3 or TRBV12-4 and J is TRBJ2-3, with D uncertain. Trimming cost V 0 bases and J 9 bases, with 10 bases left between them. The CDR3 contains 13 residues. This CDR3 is CASSLAVAGTQYF. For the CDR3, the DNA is TGTGCCAGCAGTTTAGCGGTGGCAGGCACGCAGTATTTT.

The CDR3 loop reads CAWSVQGQNEQFF. CDR3 nucleotide sequence: TGTGCCTGGAGTGTACAGGGCCAGAATGAGCAGTTCTTC. V and J are TRBV30 and TRBJ2-1; D might be TRBD1 (6 bases). This CDR3 region has 13 residues. V was pared by 0 bases and J by 7 bases, with 10 bases between. Germline V CDR1 and CDR2: GTSNPN, SVGIG (reference sequence).

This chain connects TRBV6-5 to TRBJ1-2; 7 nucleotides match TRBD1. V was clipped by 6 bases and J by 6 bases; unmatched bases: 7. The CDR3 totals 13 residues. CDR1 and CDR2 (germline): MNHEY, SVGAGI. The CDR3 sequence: CASSGQVGDGYTF. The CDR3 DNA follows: TGTGCCAGCAGCGGACAGGTTGGAGATGGCTACACCTTC.

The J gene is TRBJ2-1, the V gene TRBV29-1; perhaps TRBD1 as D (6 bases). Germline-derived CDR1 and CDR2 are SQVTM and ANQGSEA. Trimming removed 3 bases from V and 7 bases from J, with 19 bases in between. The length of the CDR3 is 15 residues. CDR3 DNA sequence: TGCAGCGTTGAGAAAGGGACACCATTGGGGAATGAGCAGTTCTTC. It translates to CSVEKGTPLGNEQFF.

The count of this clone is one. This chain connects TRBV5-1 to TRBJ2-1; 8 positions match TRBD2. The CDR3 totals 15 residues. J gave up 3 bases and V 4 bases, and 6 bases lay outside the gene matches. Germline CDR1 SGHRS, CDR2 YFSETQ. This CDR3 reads CASSGTSGLYNEQFF. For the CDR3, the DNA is TGCGCCAGCAGCGGAACTAGCGGACTCTACAATGAGCAGTTCTTC.

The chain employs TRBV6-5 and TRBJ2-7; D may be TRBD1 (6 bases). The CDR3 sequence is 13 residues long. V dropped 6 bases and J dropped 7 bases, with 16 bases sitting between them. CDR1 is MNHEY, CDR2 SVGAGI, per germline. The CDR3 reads CASRKGTGLEQYF. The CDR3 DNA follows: TGTGCCAGCAGAAAGGGAACAGGGCTTGAGCAGTACTTC.

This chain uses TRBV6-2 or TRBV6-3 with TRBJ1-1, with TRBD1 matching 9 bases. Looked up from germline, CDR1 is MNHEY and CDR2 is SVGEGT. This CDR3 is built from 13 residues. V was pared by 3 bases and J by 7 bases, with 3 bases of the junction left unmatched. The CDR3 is CASSYSGQGEAFF. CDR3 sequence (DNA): TGTGCCAGCAGTTATTCGGGACAGGGTGAAGCTTTCTTT.

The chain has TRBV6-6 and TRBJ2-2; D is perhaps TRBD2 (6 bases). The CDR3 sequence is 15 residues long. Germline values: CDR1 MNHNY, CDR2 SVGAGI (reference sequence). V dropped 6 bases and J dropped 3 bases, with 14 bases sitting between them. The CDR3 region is CASRWDWPDTGELFF. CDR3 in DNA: TGTGCCAGCAGATGGGACTGGCCCGACACCGGGGAGCTGTTTTTT.

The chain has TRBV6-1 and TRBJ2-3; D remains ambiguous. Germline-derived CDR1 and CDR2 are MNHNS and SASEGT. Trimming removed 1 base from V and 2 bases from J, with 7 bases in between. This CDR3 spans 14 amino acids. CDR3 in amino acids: CASSEGPLTDTQYF. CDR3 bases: TGTGCCAGCAGTGAAGGGCCCCTCACAGATACGCAGTATTTT.

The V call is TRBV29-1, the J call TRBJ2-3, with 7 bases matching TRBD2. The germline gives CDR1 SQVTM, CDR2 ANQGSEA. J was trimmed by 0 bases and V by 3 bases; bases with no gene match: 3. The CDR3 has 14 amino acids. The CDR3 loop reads CSVDGGGSTDTQYF. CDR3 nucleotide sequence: TGCAGCGTTGATGGGGGGGGGAGCACAGATACGCAGTATTTT.

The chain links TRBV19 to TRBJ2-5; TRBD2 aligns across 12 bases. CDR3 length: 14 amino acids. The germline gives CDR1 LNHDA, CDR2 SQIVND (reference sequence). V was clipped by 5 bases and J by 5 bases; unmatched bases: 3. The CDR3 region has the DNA TGTGCCAGTAGTCAGACTAGCGGGAGTGAGACCCAGTACTTC. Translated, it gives CASSQTSGSETQYF.

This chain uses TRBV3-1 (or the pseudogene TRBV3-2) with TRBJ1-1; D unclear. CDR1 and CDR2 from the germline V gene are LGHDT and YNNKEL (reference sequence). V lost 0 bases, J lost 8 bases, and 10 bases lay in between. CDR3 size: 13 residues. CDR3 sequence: CASSQDVGREAFF. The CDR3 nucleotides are TGTGCCAGCAGCCAAGATGTTGGCAGGGAAGCTTTCTTT.